The entry below gives a single T cell receptor (beta chain) sequence along with its context. This entry belongs to a study of blood T cell repertoires in COVID-19. Study-wide context: Collection of acute and convalescent COVID-19 samples took place in the United States, Italy and Spain. The cDNA or gDNA used as material had been derived from T cells, B-cell-depleted T cells, or PBMCs.

Original processing notes: Reference gene primer amplification yielded estimated nucleated cell counts. The table came from immunoSEQ multiplex PCR; TCRdb's copy has only in-frame clones and leaves some out. V and J calls plus clone size are reproduced from that table; the DNA served to infer D and trimming. This sample has 100,000 to 120,000 clones, with around 82% found just once. V was clipped by 6 bases and J by 5 bases, with 20 bases between them. From germline, CDR1 is SGHRS and CDR2 YFSETQ. This CDR3 is built from 16 residues. The sample was peripheral blood. The sequence was collected from a woman aged 55-75 years with acute or convalescent COVID-19. The chain is built from TRBV5-1 and TRBJ1-4; maybe TRBD1 (5 bases). CDR3: CASKPMAGQQNEKLFF. The CDR3 coding sequence is TGCGCCAGCAAACCCATGGCAGGGCAGCAAAATGAAAAACTGTTTTTT. Supplemented by reference TRBV5-1 and TRBJ1-4, the full variable domain reads KAGVTQTPRYLIKTRGQQVTLSCSPISGHRSVSWYQQTPGQGLQFLFEYFSETQRNKGNFPGRFSGRQFSNSRSEMNVSTLELGDSALYLCASKPMAGQQNEKLFFGSGTQLSVL.